This T cell receptor (beta chain) was sequenced during a study of blood T cells in healthy people across ages. Whole-study results and caveats: Donor CMV infection status was unknown, possibly confounding age-related changes in expanded clonotypes. Per million T cells, TCR beta diversity dropped roughly linearly as age increased.

V dropped 6 bases and J dropped 4; count of bases not matched to a gene: 7. This CDR3 has 15 residues. As to this clonotype: What it binds is not known.

Every donor contributed around 10 milliliters of peripheral blood by blood draw. Next came a second PCR, run for about 7 to 11 cycles, which used a sample-barcoded 5' primer along with a J-beta primer mix. TCRdb recomputed calls from the 5' RACE reads with MiXCR, one row per CDR3 protein. The sample carries some 760,000 distinct CDR3 sequences, roughly 25% recorded once. These data were also filed under a second study, of T cells of mothers and their children. As reported in that work: Over 9.5 million TCR beta CDR3 reads were obtained from each mother, and about 2.9 million from each child.

The V call is TRBV12-3 or TRBV12-4, the J call TRBJ2-5; TRBD2 agrees at 11 bases. This TCR was recovered from a boy aged 5-17 years in good health. The specimen sequenced was blood. Here the CDR3 reads CASRTGLAGSETQYF. DNA of the CDR3: TGTGCCAGCAGAACTGGACTAGCGGGTTCAGAGACCCAGTACTTC.